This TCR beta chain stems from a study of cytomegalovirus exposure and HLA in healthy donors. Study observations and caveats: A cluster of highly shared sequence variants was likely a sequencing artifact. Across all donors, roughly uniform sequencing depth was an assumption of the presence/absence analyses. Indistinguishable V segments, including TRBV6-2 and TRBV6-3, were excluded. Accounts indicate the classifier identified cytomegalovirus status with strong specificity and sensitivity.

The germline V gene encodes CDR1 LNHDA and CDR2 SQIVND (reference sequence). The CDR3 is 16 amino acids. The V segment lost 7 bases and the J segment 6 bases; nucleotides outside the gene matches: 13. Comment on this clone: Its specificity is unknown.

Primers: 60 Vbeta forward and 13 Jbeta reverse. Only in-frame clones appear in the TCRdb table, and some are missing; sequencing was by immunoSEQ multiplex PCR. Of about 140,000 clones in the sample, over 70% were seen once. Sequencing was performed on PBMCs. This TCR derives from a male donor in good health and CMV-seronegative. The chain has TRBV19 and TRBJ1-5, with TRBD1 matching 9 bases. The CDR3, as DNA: TGTGCCAGTACCACCTTAGGGACAGGGTTCGTTCAGCCCCAGCATTTT. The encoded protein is CASTTLGTGFVQPQHF.